The T cell receptor (beta chain) under discussion was sequenced for a study of CD4 T cells in relation to SARS-CoV-2 and coronaviruses. Overall study results and limits: Monoreactive clones expanded significantly more to SARS-CoV-2 than crossreactive clones did. In roughly 60% of donors, memory CD4+ clonotypes crossrecognized SARS-CoV-2 and at least one common cold coronavirus spike. According to naive versus memory sequencing, detected responses are memory recall, not newly primed.

Some clones are missing from TCRdb's copy, which holds only in-frame ones; the method was immunoSEQ multiplex PCR. The data hold about 59,000 clones, with approximately 90% observed a single time. Before the COVID-19 pandemic, during about 2010-2019, CD4+ T cells were taken from unexposed donors. Naive and memory CD4+ T cells were separated from cryopreserved PBMCs. The ends were cut back, 6 bases at V and 0 bases at J, with 12 bases in the middle. Germline CDR1 is MNHEY and CDR2 is SVGAGI. The length of the CDR3 is 15 residues. Concerning this clone: Its antigen is as yet unknown.

This chain connects TRBV6-5 to TRBJ2-4; no reliable D call. The sequenced material came from memory CD4+ T cells from PBMCs. This TCR was sampled from a human donor in good health. CDR3 region: CASSSPRLAKNIQYF. CDR3 DNA: TGTGCCAGCAGCTCTCCAAGGTTAGCCAAAAACATTCAGTACTTC.